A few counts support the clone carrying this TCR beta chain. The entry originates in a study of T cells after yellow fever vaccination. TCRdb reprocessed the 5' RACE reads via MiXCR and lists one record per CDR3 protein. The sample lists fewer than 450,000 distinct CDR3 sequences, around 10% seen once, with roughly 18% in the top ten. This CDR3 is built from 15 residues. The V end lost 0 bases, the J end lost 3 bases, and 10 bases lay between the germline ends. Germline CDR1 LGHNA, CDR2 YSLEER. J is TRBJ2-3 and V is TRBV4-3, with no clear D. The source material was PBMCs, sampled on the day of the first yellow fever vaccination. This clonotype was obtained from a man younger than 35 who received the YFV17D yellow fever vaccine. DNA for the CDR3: TGCGCCAGCAGCCAAGACGGCGAGAGGACAGATACGCAGTATTTT. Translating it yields CASSQDGERTDTQYF.